The 26 T cell receptor beta chains below were found in one sample sequenced in a study of blood T cell repertoires in COVID-19. Sequencing was performed with immunoSEQ multiplex PCR; in TCRdb, only in-frame clones are kept and a portion is missing. The table records about 200,000 clones, around four fifths of them present only once. Sequencing was performed on peripheral blood. The receptors derive from a human donor with acute or convalescent COVID-19. The donor label of this sample is uncertain.

The genes are TRBV7-2 and TRBJ2-3, with TRBD2 matching 12 bases. Trimming at V came to 1 base and at J to 4 bases, leaving 3 bases not matched to a gene. This CDR3 is built from 16 residues. The germline V gene has CDR1 SGHTA and CDR2 FQGNSA. DNA of the CDR3: TGTGCCAGCAGCTTAGTAGCTAGCGGGAGGGCAGATACGCAGTATTTT. It is translated as CASSLVASGRADTQYF.

The chain carries TRBV5-1 and TRBJ2-5; D remains unclear. CDR3 length equals 15 residues. Looked up from germline, CDR1 is SGHRS and CDR2 is YFSETQ. Trimming took off 0 bases at V and 5 bases at J, with 14 bases between the two ends. CDR3 sequence: CASSLANDFRETQYF. The CDR3 DNA sequence: TGCGCCAGCAGCTTGGCGAACGATTTCCGGGAGACCCAGTACTTC.

V usage is TRBV3-1 (or the pseudogene TRBV3-2) and J usage is TRBJ2-7; D is possibly TRBD1 (6 bases). The CDR3 sequence is 13 residues long. Trimming took 1 base from V and 8 from J, leaving 12 bases between them. Germline V gene lookup returns CDR1 LGHDT and CDR2 YNNKEL (reference sequence). CDR3: CASSQVPQGKQYF. The CDR3 bases are TGTGCCAGCAGCCAAGTTCCCCAGGGGAAGCAGTACTTC.

The chain has TRBV24-1 and TRBJ1-5; TRBD1 is a possible D gene (6 bases). The CDR3 has 17 amino acids. V was shortened by 4 bases and J by 1 base, with 16 bases between the two germline ends. Germline CDR1 reads KGHDR; CDR2 reads SFDVKD. The CDR3 sequence: CATSDPRGGLSNQPQHF. The CDR3 DNA sequence: TGTGCCACCAGTGACCCACGGGGGGGCTTAAGCAATCAGCCCCAGCATTTT.

The rearrangement joins TRBV7-9 to TRBJ1-1; D gene uncertain. Germline CDR1 and CDR2: SEHNR and FQNEAQ (reference sequence). This CDR3 spans 13 amino acids. Trimming removed 2 bases at V and 3 bases at J, with 7 bases between. CDR3 DNA: TGTGCCAGCAGCTTACCGGGGTACACTGAAGCTTTCTTT. This codes for CASSLPGYTEAFF.

The chain uses TRBV9 and TRBJ1-1; TRBD1 is a possible D gene (5 bases). V lost 4 bases, J lost 0 bases, and 13 bases lay in between. The V gene's germline CDR1 is SGDLS and CDR2 YYNGEE. This CDR3 has 15 residues. The CDR3 loop is CASSSARTMNTEAFF. CDR3 nucleotides: TGTGCCAGCAGCTCAGCGCGGACAATGAACACTGAAGCTTTCTTT.

The chain recombines TRBV3-1 (or the pseudogene TRBV3-2) with TRBJ1-4; 7 bases are a match to TRBD1. The CDR3 runs to 13 residues. The germline gives CDR1 LGHDT, CDR2 YNNKEL (reference sequence). J was trimmed by 7 bases and V by 4 bases; bases with no gene match: 3. CDR3 region: CASSRGGGEKLFF. The CDR3 region has the DNA TGTGCCAGCAGCCGAGGGGGCGGTGAAAAACTGTTTTTT.

The chain carries TRBV5-1 and TRBJ1-1; no reliable D call. There are 15 residues in the CDR3. CDR1 SGHRS and CDR2 YFSETQ come from the germline V gene. Trimming left V 2 bases short and J 7 bases short, with 18 bases between. The CDR3 coding sequence is TGCGCCAGCAGCTTTACATTCGGTGGAGATAATGAAGCTTTCTTT. Amino acid sequence: CASSFTFGGDNEAFF. The variable domain in full, completed from reference TRBV5-1 and TRBJ1-1, reads KAGVTQTPRYLIKTRGQQVTLSCSPISGHRSVSWYQQTPGQGLQFLFEYFSETQRNKGNFPGRFSGRQFSNSRSEMNVSTLELGDSALYLCASSFTFGGDNEAFFGQGTRLTVV.

The V and J genes are TRBV19 and TRBJ1-1; a possible D gene is TRBD1 (6 bases). The CDR3 extends over 14 amino acids. Germline V gives CDR1 LNHDA, CDR2 SQIVND (reference sequence). Trimming pared 4 bases from V and 1 base from J, leaving 10 bases between. CDR3 loop: CASSRQAWNTEAFF. The CDR3 bases are TGTGCCAGTAGTAGACAGGCCTGGAACACTGAAGCTTTCTTT.

This chain connects TRBV23-1 to TRBJ1-6; a possible D gene is TRBD1 (6 bases). TRBV23-1 is reported as an ORF; its role is uncertain. The CDR3 runs 17 residues. V was pared by 4 bases and J by 5 bases, with 18 bases between. CDR3 in DNA: TGCGCCAGCAGTCCTACGGACAGACCTCTTAATAATTCACCCCTCCACTTT. As protein: CASSPTDRPLNNSPLHF.

This chain joins TRBV7-2 and TRBJ1-5, with no clear D. The CDR3 totals 13 residues. Germline V gives CDR1 SGHTA, CDR2 FQGNSA. Trimming took off 1 base at V and 4 bases at J, with 5 bases between the two ends. DNA for the CDR3: TGTGCCAGCAGCTTAGGAGAAAATCAGCCCCAGCATTTT. It specifies CASSLGENQPQHF.

This clone was counted between two and nine times. The gene calls are TRBV15 and TRBJ1-2; 7 nucleotides agree with TRBD1. Trimming at V came to 5 bases and at J to 1 base, leaving 1 base not matched to a gene. Per germline, CDR1 LNHNV and CDR2 YYDKDF (reference sequence). There are 13 residues in the CDR3. The CDR3 loop is CATSDRVNYGYTF. The CDR3 DNA reads TGTGCCACCAGCGACAGGGTTAACTATGGCTACACCTTC.

The rearrangement links TRBV28 to TRBJ2-7; D is undetermined. V lost 5 bases and J lost 3, with 5 bases in between. The CDR3 extends over 11 amino acids. Germline CDR1 MDHEN, CDR2 SYDVKM. CDR3 coding DNA: TGTGCCAGCAGTGCTAACTACGAGCAGTACTTC. Its translation is CASSANYEQYF.

The chain uses TRBV18 and TRBJ2-3; 12 nucleotides align to TRBD1. This CDR3 spans 16 amino acids. V trimming: 3 bases; J trimming: 4 bases; junction bases outside the gene matches: 5. Germline loops: CDR1 KGHSH, CDR2 LQKENI. In nucleotides, the CDR3 is TGTGCCAGCTCACCCCTAGGGACAGGGGGCTCAGATACGCAGTATTTT. Translation: CASSPLGTGGSDTQYF.

With regard to this clone: Relative to the germline gene, one junction end is altered; a read error may explain this. V gene TRBV6-5 combines with J gene TRBJ1-2; 8 bases match TRBD1. From germline, CDR1 is MNHEY and CDR2 SVGAGI. The CDR3 length is 13 residues. The CDR3 region has the DNA TGTGCCAGCACTTACAGGGGGTCATATGGCTACACCTTC. Amino acid sequence: CASTYRGSYGYTF.

The V gene is TRBV13, the J gene TRBJ1-2, with 8 bases identical to TRBD1. This CDR3 has 15 amino acids. Germline lookup yields CDR1 PRHDT and CDR2 FYEKMQ (reference sequence). Losses at the gene ends were 0 bases for V and 4 bases for J; bases not matched to a gene: 4. The CDR3 nucleotides are TGTGCCAGCAGCTTAGGGGGCCAGGGGGCCTATGGCTACACCTTC. Protein: CASSLGGQGAYGYTF.

The gene calls are TRBV6-6 and TRBJ1-2; D uncertain. This CDR3 has 13 residues. CDR1 is MNHNY, CDR2 SVGAGI, per germline (reference sequence). The V end was cut by 0 bases, the J end by 8 bases, with 10 bases between. The DNA for the CDR3 is TGTGCCAGCAGTTACTCGAGGGTGGAAGGCTACACCTTC. It codes for CASSYSRVEGYTF.

The gene calls are TRBV11-2 and TRBJ2-1; 7 nucleotides line up with TRBD2. The CDR3 contains 14 residues. Germline trimming cut 4 bases from V and 4 bases from J; bases unmatched to any gene: 4. Germline CDR1 reads SGHAT; CDR2 reads FQNNGV. The CDR3 DNA sequence: TGTGCCAGCAGCTCCCGGGGGGTTTACAATGAGCAGTTCTTC. Translating it yields CASSSRGVYNEQFF. Together with reference TRBV11-2 and TRBJ2-1, the CDR3 gives the full variable domain: EAGVAQSPRYKIIEKRQSVAFWCNPISGHATLYWYQQILGQGPKLLIQFQNNGVVDDSQLPKDRFSAERLKGVDSTLKIQPAKLEDSAVYLCASSSRGVYNEQFFGPGTRLTVL.

The chain has TRBV27 and TRBJ2-1, with D perhaps TRBD2 (5 bases). Trimming pared 5 bases from V and 4 bases from J, leaving 18 bases between. CDR1 is MNHEY and CDR2 is SMNVEV in the germline V gene (reference sequence). The CDR3 totals 16 residues. The CDR3 protein is CASSLLAGTGYNEQFF. The DNA for the CDR3 is TGTGCCAGCAGTCTTCTAGCAGGCACGGGGTACAATGAGCAGTTCTTC.

The CDR3 here is CASSPGQAARTGELFF. The CDR3 bases are TGTGCCAGCTCACCGGGACAGGCAGCGCGGACCGGGGAGCTGTTTTTT. The gene calls are TRBV18 and TRBJ2-2, with 8 positions matching TRBD1. The V gene's germline CDR1 is KGHSH and CDR2 LQKENI. J lost 5 bases, V lost 3 bases, and 8 bases had no gene match. The CDR3 totals 16 residues.

This chain links TRBV3-1 (or the pseudogene TRBV3-2) with TRBJ2-2; 9 bases map to TRBD1. V was clipped by 6 bases and J by 6 bases; unmatched bases: 8. Germline V lookup: CDR1 LGHDT, CDR2 YNNKEL (reference sequence). This CDR3 has 15 amino acids. The DNA of the CDR3 is TGTGCCAGCAGATTCCGTGGGACAGGGTCCGGGGAGCTGTTTTTT. Residues: CASRFRGTGSGELFF.

The rearrangement links TRBV29-1 to TRBJ2-7; tentative D call: TRBD2 (5 bases). With 4 bases removed from V and 4 bases from J, the gap between germline ends came to 11 bases. This CDR3 contains 12 residues. Per germline, CDR1 SQVTM and CDR2 ANQGSEA. The CDR3 is CSVGREGYEQYF. The CDR3 nucleotides read TGCAGCGTTGGCCGGGAAGGGTACGAGCAGTACTTC.

The chain has TRBV29-1 and TRBJ2-5; TRBD1 agrees at 7 bases. The germline V gene has CDR1 SQVTM and CDR2 ANQGSEA. Unmatched junction bases numbered 4, after V lost 8 bases and J lost 1 base. This CDR3 has 12 residues. CDR3 in DNA: TGCAGCTCACACAGGGGCCAAGAGACCCAGTACTTC. Translating gives CSSHRGQETQYF. The variable domain in full, with the rest retrieved from reference TRBV29-1 and TRBJ2-5, is SAVISQKPSRDICQRGTSLTIQCQVDSQVTMMFWYRQQPGQSLTLIATANQGSEATYESGFVIDKFPISRPNLTFSTLTVSNMSPEDSSIYLCSSHRGQETQYFGPGTRLLVL.

This clone has just a few counts. This CDR3 is CASSSSPGSLINTGELFF. CDR3 coding DNA: TGTGCCAGCAGTTCCTCACCGGGATCGCTCATTAACACCGGGGAGCTGTTTTTT. The chain uses TRBV28 and TRBJ2-2, with D possibly being TRBD2 (5 bases). CDR3 length equals 18 residues. Trimming took 4 bases from V and 2 from J, leaving 20 bases between them. CDR1 and CDR2 from the germline V gene are MDHEN and SYDVKM.

This clone was seen more than once but under ten times. The J gene is TRBJ1-6, the V gene TRBV6-2 or TRBV6-3; D not resolved. The CDR3 runs 16 residues. V gave up 0 bases and J gave up 7 bases, with 13 bases separating them. Germline CDR1 reads MNHEY; CDR2 reads SVGEGT. The CDR3, as DNA: TGTGCCAGCAGTTACTCGATGAGAACGTCAAATTCACCCCTCCACTTT. Protein sequence: CASSYSMRTSNSPLHF.

The gene calls are TRBV10-1 and TRBJ2-1, with D perhaps matching TRBD2 (5 bases). CDR1 and CDR2 from the germline V gene are WNHNN and SYGVQD (reference sequence). V lost 3 bases to trimming and J lost 10 bases, with 16 bases between them. CDR3 length equals 14 residues. CDR3 in amino acids: CASSESLGSREQFF. The CDR3 bases are TGCGCCAGCAGTGAATCACTAGGTTCCAGAGAGCAGTTCTTC.